This TCR beta chain was captured in a study of T cell clonality in common variable immunodeficiency. All CVID subjects were on immunoglobulin replacement for at least one year. V was pared by 2 bases and J by 1 base, with 8 bases between. CDR3 length: 14 residues. Germline values: CDR1 SNHLY, CDR2 FYNNEI. In the case of this clone: Its cognate antigen is unknown. The CDR3 end is not reached by the read, which stops 3 residues before it; the germline J gene fills it in.

Method: immunoSEQ multiplex PCR; TCRdb's copy keeps in-frame clones and lacks some. The sample has about 33,000 clones, none seen only once. Study results and caveats: Patient heterogeneity in the CVID cohort limited correlations between repertoire features and clinical complications. Reportedly, TCR beta sequences from common variable immunodeficiency showed fewer deletions and N-nucleotide insertions. Authors noted CVID clonality's cause needs subpopulation repertoire sequencing. Compared with healthy controls, CVID subjects showed increased TCRbeta clonality, mostly in about a third.

The V gene is TRBV2, the J gene TRBJ1-1; no clear D. The TCR originated in a human donor with common variable immunodeficiency. The sequencing input was peripheral blood mononuclear cells. The CDR3 DNA, read in part, is TGTGCCAGCAGTGAATCCAGATCGAACACTGAA. This gives the protein CASSESRSNTE. The entire CDR3 sequence reads CASSESRSNTEAFF.